The clone carrying this TCR beta chain was seen at least ten times. Its antigen remains unidentified. The sample originates from a study of T cell repertoires in cytomegalovirus infection. Study-wide background: Public TCR beta signatures marked donors with CMV infection and the matching HLA. Study-wide findings and caveats: The ex vivo response showed dominance by HLA-C-restricted CMV-specific TCR beta clonotypes.

Trimming stripped 6 bases from V and 5 bases from J, with 11 bases between. Per the germline V gene, CDR1 is MNHNS and CDR2 is SASEGT. The CDR3 runs to 13 residues. TCRdb processed the reads anew with MiXCR; each CDR3 protein has one entry. This sample has around 770,000 distinct CDR3 sequences, with almost 30% found just once. This TCR came from a human donor in good health (CMV status not recorded). Some clones in this sample may be carry-over from other donors' samples. The sequences come from cultured CD8+ T cells from PBMCs, collected from culture after CMV antigen stimulation. This chain uses TRBV6-1 with TRBJ1-5, with a weak D call TRBD1 (6 bases). The DNA of the CDR3 is TGTGCCAGCAGGGAACAGGGAGATCAGCCCCAGCATTTT. It encodes CASREQGDQPQHF.